This T cell receptor (beta chain) is drawn from a study of blood T cell repertoires in COVID-19 (dated by TCRdb to about 2020). At the level of the whole study: Samples from collaborators originated in the United States, Italy and Spain and spanned both the acute and convalescent phases of COVID-19. The samples were drawn from the first 160 participants of the ongoing ImmuneRACE study and from under 1,500 subjects provided by 6 global collaborators. The dataset comprised deeply sampled blood TCRbeta repertoires from subjects exposed to, actively infected with, or recovered from COVID-19. HLA class I and class II types, where available, came from metadata supplied by the sample provider rather than from assay-based typing. Nearly every sample came with metadata listing a de-identified subject ID, COVID-19 status, age in years and sex. The repertoires were released in a freely available public database intended as a resource for research on the immune response to SARS-CoV-2. The material from the prospective study consisted of cDNA or gDNA derived from T cells, B-cell-depleted T cells, or PBMCs.

Including cysteine and phenylalanine, the CDR3 has 18 amino acids. Solely the CDR3 DNA is kept, with 54 bases framed from the first base. CDR1 SGDLS and CDR2 YYNGEE were looked up in the germline V gene. V and J are truncated by 1 base and 6 bases respectively, leaving an intervening sequence of 23 bases. TCRbeta CDR3 regions were amplified from genomic DNA by means of the immunoSEQ Assay, a bias-controlled multiplex PCR. Under the source paper's analysis protocol: Nucleated cell counts per sample were estimated from amplification of reference gene primers within the assay. To quantify the absolute abundance of each unique TCRbeta CDR3 rearrangement, sequence reads were collapsed and filtered. For each sample, productive Simpson clonality was calculated as the square root of Simpson's diversity index across productive rearrangements. TCRdb re-hosts the immuneACCESS table, in-frame sequences only. Its copies lack some clones; in the studies checked, an unresolved V gene accounts for under half of them, and the cause for the rest is not known. V and J calls and clone size are copied from that table; D and trimming were computed from the DNA. This sample gives 200,000 to 250,000 clones in total; less than 90% of them show up just once. Roughly 2.8% of the sample comes from the top ten.

Overall study results and their limits: Clinical and demographic metadata were provided uncurated, with the amount varying by source and participant.

On this clone itself: The specificity of this receptor is unknown. Base qualities are not recorded, but no much larger clone differs from it by a single base.

Participants in the prospective study were enrolled through a virtual design, were aged roughly 18 to 100 years, and lived in approximately 25 United States geographic areas. In the prospective study, cohorts were assigned on the basis of participant-reported clinical history obtained from a screening survey and a study questionnaire. For ImmuneRACE Cohort 3, a participant was defined as recovered based on two consecutive negative NP/OP PCR tests, clearance by a healthcare professional, or resolution of symptoms. In the prospective study, mobile phlebotomists collected whole blood, serum and a nasopharyngeal or oropharyngeal swab from each participant. Prospective study participants could optionally give additional blood draws and questionnaires over a roughly 2-month period. Before DNA extraction, blood samples from the prospective study were shipped at room temperature or frozen.

The chain couples TRBV9 to TRBJ1-3; TRBD1 could be the D gene, as 5 bases match. The material sequenced was PBMCs or T cells enriched from blood (not recorded which). This TCR came from a woman aged 25 to 39 who had recovered from COVID-19. The DNA reads as follows: TGTGCCAGCAGCGTACGAACTAATTACAGGCCCCCTACAAACACCATATATTTT. Its coded protein is CASSVRTNYRPPTNTIYF.